One and the same sample provided the 4 T cell receptor beta chains below, sequenced in a study of blood T cells in healthy people across ages. PCR was performed a second time for 7 to 11 cycles using a sample-barcoded 5' primer and a J-beta primer mix. TCRdb called the 5' RACE reads again in MiXCR, with one record for every CDR3 protein. The sample comprises 600,000 to 850,000 distinct CDR3 sequences, 35% to 45% of which are singletons, and 20% to 25% rests with the top ten. The sequencing sample was made of blood. The receptors come from a woman aged 60 to 75 in good health.

The chain recombines TRBV2 with TRBJ2-5; D may be TRBD1 or TRBD2 (5 bases each). The J call may be incorrect, as the DNA end agrees better with TRBJ2-7. CDR1 SNHLY and CDR2 FYNNEI come from the germline V gene. This CDR3 spans 13 amino acids. The CDR3 here is CASSTGTLYEQYF. Here the CDR3 DNA reads TGTGCCAGCAGCACCGGGACCCTCTACGAGCAGTACTTC.

Remarks on this clonotype: A much larger clone differs from this one at a single base, so this may be a read error. V gene TRBV20-1 combines with J gene TRBJ2-4, with D maybe TRBD1 (7 bases). Germline V gene data show CDR1 as DFQATT and CDR2 as SNEGSKA (reference sequence). This CDR3 is built from 17 residues. The chain's CDR3 is CSAVEEGAFLGTNIQYF. As DNA, the CDR3 is TGCAGCGCCGTGGAGGAGGGGGCTTTTTTAGGCACAAACATTCAGTACTTC.

The chain recombines TRBV11-1 with TRBJ2-7; D might be TRBD2 (5 bases). The V gene lost 5 bases and the J gene lost 2 bases, with 13 bases spanning the gap. The CDR3 has 14 amino acids. From germline, CDR1 is SGHAT and CDR2 FQDESV (reference sequence). CDR3 bases: TGTGCCAGCAGCGCCCGGACTGCGACCTACGAGCAGTACTTC. This translates into CASSARTATYEQYF.

This chain uses TRBV6-2 or TRBV6-3 with TRBJ2-1; 7 nucleotides agree with TRBD2. The germline CDR1 and CDR2 sequences are MNHEY and SVGEGT. The CDR3 contains 17 residues. Unmatched junction bases numbered 11, after V lost 6 bases and J lost 0 bases. The CDR3 reads CASSPGRDYSSYNEQFF. Written as DNA, the CDR3 is TGTGCCAGCAGCCCAGGGCGGGACTACAGCTCCTACAATGAGCAGTTCTTC.